This TCR beta chain was captured by sequencing in a study of cytomegalovirus exposure and HLA in healthy donors. Overall study: Later, an analysis reported that the 95 to 150 validation repertoires had used the same platform as the approximately 690 first-cohort repertoires. Study-wide points: Cytomegalovirus association was assigned to approximately 160 TCR beta chains.

Concerning this clone itself: Its antigen is as yet unknown.

Data came from immunoSEQ multiplex PCR; TCRdb stores just in-frame clones and leaves some out. Among 180,000 or so clones listed, roughly 86% were seen once. From germline, CDR1 is ENHRY and CDR2 SYGVKD. The CDR3 contains 15 residues. V shed 7 bases and J 4 bases; nucleotides not matched to a gene: 9. The chain combines TRBV10-3 with TRBJ2-2, with 7 nucleotides matching TRBD2. This TCR came from a man aged 18-30 years in good health and CMV-seropositive. The sequencing input was PBMCs. DNA for the CDR3: TGTGCCATCACCGCCGGGACTACCCCCACCGGGGAGCTGTTTTTT. Its translation: CAITAGTTPTGELFF.